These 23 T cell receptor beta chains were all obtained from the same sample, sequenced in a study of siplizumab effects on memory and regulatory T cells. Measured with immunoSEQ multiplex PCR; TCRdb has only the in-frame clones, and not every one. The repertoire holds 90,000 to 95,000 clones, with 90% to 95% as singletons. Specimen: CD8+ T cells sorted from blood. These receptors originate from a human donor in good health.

The CDR3 DNA reads as TGTGCCAGCAGTTACGACCGGGACGGAGACAATGAGCAGTTCTTC. Amino acid sequence: CASSYDRDGDNEQFF. The J gene is TRBJ2-1, the V gene TRBV6-5, with D perhaps matching TRBD1 or TRBD2 (5 bases each). Germline values: CDR1 MNHEY, CDR2 SVGAGI. The CDR3 spans 15 residues. Trimming left V 2 bases short and J 5 bases short, with 13 bases between.

CDR3 loop: CASSLGQGAFGTGELFF. DNA of the CDR3: TGCGCCAGCAGCCTGGGACAGGGGGCGTTTGGCACCGGGGAGCTGTTTTTT. V usage is TRBV4-1 and J usage is TRBJ2-2; TRBD1 matches 12 bases. CDR1 is MGHRA, CDR2 YSYEKL, per germline. The CDR3 runs 17 residues. Trimming took 4 bases from V and 4 from J; bases not matched to a gene: 7.

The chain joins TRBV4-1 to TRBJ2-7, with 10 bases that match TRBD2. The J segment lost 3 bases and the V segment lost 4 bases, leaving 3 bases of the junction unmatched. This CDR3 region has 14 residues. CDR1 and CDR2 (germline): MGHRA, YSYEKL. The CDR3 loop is CASSPRTSGYEQYF. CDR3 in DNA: TGCGCCAGCAGCCCTCGGACTAGCGGCTACGAGCAGTACTTC.

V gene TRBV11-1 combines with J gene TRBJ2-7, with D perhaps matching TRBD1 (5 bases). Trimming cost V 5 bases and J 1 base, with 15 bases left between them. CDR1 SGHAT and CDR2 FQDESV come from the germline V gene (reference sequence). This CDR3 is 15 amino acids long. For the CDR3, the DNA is TGTGCCAGCAGCCTCGATCACAGGATTTCCTACGAGCAGTACTTC. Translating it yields CASSLDHRISYEQYF.

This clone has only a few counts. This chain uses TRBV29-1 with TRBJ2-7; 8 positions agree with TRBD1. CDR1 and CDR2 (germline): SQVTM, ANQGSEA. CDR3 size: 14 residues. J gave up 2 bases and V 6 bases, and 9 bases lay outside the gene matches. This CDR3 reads CSVARQGSPYEQYF. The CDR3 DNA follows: TGCAGCGTAGCAAGACAGGGGTCCCCCTACGAGCAGTACTTC.

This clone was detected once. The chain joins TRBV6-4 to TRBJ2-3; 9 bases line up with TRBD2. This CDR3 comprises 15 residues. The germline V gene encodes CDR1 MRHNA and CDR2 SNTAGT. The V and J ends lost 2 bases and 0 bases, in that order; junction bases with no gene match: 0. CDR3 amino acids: CASSDGTSSTDTQYF. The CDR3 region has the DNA TGTGCCAGCAGTGACGGGACTAGCAGCACAGATACGCAGTATTTT.

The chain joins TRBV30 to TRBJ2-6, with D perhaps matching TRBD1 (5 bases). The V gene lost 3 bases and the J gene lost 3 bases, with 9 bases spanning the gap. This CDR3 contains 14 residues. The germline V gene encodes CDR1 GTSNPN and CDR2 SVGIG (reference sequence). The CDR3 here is CAWSQGSGANVLTF. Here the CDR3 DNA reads TGTGCCTGGAGCCAGGGTAGTGGGGCCAACGTCCTGACTTTC.

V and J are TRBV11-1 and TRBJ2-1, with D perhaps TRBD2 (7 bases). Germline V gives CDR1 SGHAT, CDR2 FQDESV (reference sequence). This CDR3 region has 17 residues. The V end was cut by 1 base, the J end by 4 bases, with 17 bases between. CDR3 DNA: TGTGCCAGCAGCTTAGAAGGGGGGACTACCTCATACAATGAGCAGTTCTTC. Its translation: CASSLEGGTTSYNEQFF.

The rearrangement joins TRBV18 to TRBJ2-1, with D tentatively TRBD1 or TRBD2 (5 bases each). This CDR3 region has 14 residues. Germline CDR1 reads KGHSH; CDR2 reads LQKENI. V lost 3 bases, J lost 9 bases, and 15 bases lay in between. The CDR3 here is CASSPVGEGSEQFF. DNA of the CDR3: TGTGCCAGCTCACCTGTGGGAGAGGGGAGTGAGCAGTTCTTC.

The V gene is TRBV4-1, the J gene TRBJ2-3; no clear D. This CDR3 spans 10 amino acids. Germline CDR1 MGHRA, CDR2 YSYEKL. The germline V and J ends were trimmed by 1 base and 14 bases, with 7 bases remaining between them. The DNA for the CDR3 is TGCGCCAGCAGCCAAGGGTCTATGTATTTT. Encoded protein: CASSQGSMYF.

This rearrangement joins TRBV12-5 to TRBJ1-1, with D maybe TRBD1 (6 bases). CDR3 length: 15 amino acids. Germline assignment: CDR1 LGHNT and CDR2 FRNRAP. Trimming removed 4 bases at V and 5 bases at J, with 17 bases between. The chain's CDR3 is CASGSPTGVGTEAFF. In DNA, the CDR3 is TGTGCTAGTGGTTCCCCGACAGGAGTAGGGACTGAAGCTTTCTTT.

CDR3 in amino acids: CASSWGANEKLFF. DNA of the CDR3: TGTGCCAGCAGTTGGGGGGCAAATGAAAAACTGTTTTTT. The chain recombines TRBV27 with TRBJ1-4, with D possibly being TRBD1 (6 bases). The V end was cut by 4 bases, the J end by 5 bases, with 8 bases between. The CDR3 has 13 amino acids. Germline V CDR1 and CDR2: MNHEY, SMNVEV (reference sequence).

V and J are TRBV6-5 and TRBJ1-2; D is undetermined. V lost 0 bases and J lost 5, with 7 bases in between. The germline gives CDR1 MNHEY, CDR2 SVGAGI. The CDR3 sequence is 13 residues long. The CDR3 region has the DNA TGTGCCAGCAGTTACTCTTCGGTATATGGCTACACCTTC. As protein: CASSYSSVYGYTF.

This CDR3 reads CASSLGQGSPTDTQYF. DNA of the CDR3: TGTGCCAGCAGCTTAGGGCAGGGTTCCCCCACAGATACGCAGTATTTT. The rearrangement links TRBV5-6 to TRBJ2-3; perhaps TRBD1 as D (5 bases). The length of the CDR3 is 16 residues. V lost 2 bases and J lost 2, with 15 bases in between. The germline V gene encodes CDR1 SGHDT and CDR2 YYEEEE.

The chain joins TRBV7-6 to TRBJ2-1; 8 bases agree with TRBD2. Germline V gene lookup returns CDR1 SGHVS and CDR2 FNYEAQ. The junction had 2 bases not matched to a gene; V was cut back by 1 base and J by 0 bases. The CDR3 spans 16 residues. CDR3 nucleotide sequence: TGTGCCAGCAGCTTAGTCCGGGAGGGCTCCTACAATGAGCAGTTCTTC. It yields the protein CASSLVREGSYNEQFF.

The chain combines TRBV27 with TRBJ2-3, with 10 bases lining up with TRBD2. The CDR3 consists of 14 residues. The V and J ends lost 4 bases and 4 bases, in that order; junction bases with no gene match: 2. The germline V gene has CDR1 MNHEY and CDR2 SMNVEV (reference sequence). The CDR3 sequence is CASSSLAGADTQYF. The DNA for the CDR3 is TGTGCCAGCAGTTCCCTAGCGGGGGCAGATACGCAGTATTTT.

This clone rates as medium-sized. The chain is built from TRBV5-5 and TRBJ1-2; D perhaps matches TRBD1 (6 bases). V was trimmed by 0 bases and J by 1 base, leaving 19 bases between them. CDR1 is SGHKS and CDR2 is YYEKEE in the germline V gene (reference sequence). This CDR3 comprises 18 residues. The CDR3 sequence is CASSLDGGTGVFNYGYTF. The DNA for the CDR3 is TGTGCCAGCAGCTTGGACGGGGGCACCGGGGTATTTAACTATGGCTACACCTTC.

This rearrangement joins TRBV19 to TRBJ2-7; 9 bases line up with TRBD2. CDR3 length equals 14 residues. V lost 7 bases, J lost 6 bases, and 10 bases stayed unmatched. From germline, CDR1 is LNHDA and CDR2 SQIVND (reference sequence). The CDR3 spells CASKLRTSVGEQYF. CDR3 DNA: TGTGCCAGTAAGCTTCGGACTAGCGTGGGCGAGCAGTACTTC.

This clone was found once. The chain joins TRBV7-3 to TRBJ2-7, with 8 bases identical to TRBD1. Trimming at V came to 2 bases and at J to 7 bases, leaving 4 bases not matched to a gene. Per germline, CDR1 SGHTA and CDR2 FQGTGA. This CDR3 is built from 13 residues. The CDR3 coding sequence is TGTGCCAGCAGCTTAGGGACAGGATTAGAGCAGTACTTC. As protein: CASSLGTGLEQYF.

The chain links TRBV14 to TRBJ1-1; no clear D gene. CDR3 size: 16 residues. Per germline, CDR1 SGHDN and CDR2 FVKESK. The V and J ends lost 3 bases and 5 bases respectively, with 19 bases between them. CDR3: CASSHQGWQHETEAFF. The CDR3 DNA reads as TGTGCCAGCAGCCATCAAGGTTGGCAACATGAGACTGAAGCTTTCTTT.

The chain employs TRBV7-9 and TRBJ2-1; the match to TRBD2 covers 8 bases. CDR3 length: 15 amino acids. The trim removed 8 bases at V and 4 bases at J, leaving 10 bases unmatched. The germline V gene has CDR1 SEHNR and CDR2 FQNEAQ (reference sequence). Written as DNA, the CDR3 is TGTGCCAGCGGCGGGGGGAGAGACAGTTACAATGAGCAGTTCTTC. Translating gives CASGGGRDSYNEQFF.

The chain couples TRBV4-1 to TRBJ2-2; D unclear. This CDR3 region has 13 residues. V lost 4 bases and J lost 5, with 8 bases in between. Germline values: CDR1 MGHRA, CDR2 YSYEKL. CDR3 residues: CASSPTATGELFF. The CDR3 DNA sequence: TGCGCCAGCAGCCCTACGGCGACCGGGGAGCTGTTTTTT.

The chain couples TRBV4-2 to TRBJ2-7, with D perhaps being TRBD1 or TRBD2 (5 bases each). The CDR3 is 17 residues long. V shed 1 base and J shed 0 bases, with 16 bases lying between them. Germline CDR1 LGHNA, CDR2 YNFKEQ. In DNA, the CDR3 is TGTGCCAGCAGCCAAGGGGACGAGCTGGCGGTCTCCTACGAGCAGTACTTC. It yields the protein CASSQGDELAVSYEQYF.